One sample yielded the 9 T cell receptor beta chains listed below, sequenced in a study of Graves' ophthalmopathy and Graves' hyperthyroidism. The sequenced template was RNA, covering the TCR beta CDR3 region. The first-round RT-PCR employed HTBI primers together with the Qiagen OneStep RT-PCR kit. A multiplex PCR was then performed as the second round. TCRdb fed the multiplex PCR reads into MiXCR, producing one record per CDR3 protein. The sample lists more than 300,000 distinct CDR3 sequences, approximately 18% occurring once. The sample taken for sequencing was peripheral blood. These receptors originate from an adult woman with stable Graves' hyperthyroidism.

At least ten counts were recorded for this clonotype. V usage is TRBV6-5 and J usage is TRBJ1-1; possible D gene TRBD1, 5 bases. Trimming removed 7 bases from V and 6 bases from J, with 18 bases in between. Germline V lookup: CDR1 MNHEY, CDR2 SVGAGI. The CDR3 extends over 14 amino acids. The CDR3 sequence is CASTSPGGRAEAFF. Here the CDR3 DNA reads TGTGCCAGCACCTCCCCGGGGGGAAGGGCTGAAGCTTTCTTT.

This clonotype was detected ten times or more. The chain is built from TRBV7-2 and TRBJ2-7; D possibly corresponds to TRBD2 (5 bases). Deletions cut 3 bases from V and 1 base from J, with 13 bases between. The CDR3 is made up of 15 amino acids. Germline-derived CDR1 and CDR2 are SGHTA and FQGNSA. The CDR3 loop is CASSLYERISYEQYF. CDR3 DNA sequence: TGTGCCAGCAGCTTGTACGAGCGGATATCCTACGAGCAGTACTTC.

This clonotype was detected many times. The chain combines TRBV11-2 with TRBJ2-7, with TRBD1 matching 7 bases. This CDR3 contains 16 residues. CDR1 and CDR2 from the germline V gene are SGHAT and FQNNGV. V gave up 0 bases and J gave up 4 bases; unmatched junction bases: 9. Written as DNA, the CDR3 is TGTGCCAGCAGCTTAGATATGGGGACAGCCCCATACGAGCAGTACTTC. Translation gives CASSLDMGTAPYEQYF.

DNA for the CDR3: TGTGCCAGCAGTTCAACCGGGGATTTGGGGGCTTTCTTT. Translation: CASSSTGDLGAFF. The chain carries TRBV6-2 or TRBV6-3 and TRBJ1-1, with no clear D. Trimming pared 4 bases from V and 11 bases from J, leaving 17 bases between. The CDR3 contains 13 residues. Germline V CDR1 and CDR2: MNHEY, SVGEGT.

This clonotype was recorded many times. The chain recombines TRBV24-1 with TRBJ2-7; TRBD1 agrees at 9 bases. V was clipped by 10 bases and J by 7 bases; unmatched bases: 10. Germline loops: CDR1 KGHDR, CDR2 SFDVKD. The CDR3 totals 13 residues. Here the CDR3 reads CATGTGSSREQYF. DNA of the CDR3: TGTGCCACAGGGACAGGGTCAAGTCGGGAGCAGTACTTC.

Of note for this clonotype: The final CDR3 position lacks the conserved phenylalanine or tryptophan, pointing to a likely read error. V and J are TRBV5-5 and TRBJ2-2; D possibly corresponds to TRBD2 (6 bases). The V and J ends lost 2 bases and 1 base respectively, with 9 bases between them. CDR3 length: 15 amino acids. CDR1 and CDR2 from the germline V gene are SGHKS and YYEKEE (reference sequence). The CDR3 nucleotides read TGTGCCAGCAGCTTCGGGGGAGGGAACACCGGGGAGCTGTTTTTG. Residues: CASSFGGGNTGELFL.

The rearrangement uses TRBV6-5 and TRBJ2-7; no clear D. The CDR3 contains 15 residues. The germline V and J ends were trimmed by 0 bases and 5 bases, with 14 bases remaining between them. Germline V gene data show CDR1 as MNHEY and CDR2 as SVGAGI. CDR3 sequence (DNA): TGTGCCAGCAGTTACTCTGAGGCCTCGGACGACGAGCAGTACTTC. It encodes CASSYSEASDDEQYF.

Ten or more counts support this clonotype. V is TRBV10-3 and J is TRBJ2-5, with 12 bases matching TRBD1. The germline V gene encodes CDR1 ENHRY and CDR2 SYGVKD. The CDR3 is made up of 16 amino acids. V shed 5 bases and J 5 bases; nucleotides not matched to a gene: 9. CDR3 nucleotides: TGTGCCATCAGTTCCGGGACAGGGGGCCGAAGGGAGACCCAGTACTTC. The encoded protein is CAISSGTGGRRETQYF.

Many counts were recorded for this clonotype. The CDR3 spells CASSPTPGTHTGELFF. As DNA, the CDR3 is TGTGCCAGCAGTCCTACCCCCGGGACCCACACCGGGGAGCTGTTTTTT. The chain employs TRBV27 and TRBJ2-2; either TRBD1 or TRBD2 may supply D (5 bases each). Trimming stripped 5 bases from V and 3 bases from J, with 16 bases between. Germline lookup yields CDR1 MNHEY and CDR2 SMNVEV (reference sequence). CDR3 length: 16 amino acids.